This TCR beta chain derives from a study of blood T cells in healthy people across ages. On this clonotype: Antigen unknown. The junction does not match germline at one end; this may be a read error.

General study results and limits: Diversity of TCR beta per million T cells declined in a roughly linear way with age.

It was with a sample-barcoded 5' primer and a J-beta primer mix that a second PCR of about 7 to 12 cycles was run. Every molecule of cDNA carried a tag from a template-switch adaptor with 12 random nucleotides. TCRdb re-called the 5' RACE reads with MiXCR, one entry per CDR3 protein. Of around 2 million distinct CDR3 sequences in the sample, 39% are singletons; the top ten hold roughly 23%. Looked up from germline, CDR1 is MNHEY and CDR2 is SMNVEV (reference sequence). This CDR3 has 14 residues. The genes are TRBV27 and TRBJ2-7; perhaps TRBD1 as D (5 bases). The sequencing sample was made of blood. The clonotype was recovered from a human donor in good health. The CDR3 DNA sequence: TGTGCCAGTAGTTCTGACAGTCTACTCTACGAGCAGTACTTC. Translation: CASSSDSLLYEQYF.